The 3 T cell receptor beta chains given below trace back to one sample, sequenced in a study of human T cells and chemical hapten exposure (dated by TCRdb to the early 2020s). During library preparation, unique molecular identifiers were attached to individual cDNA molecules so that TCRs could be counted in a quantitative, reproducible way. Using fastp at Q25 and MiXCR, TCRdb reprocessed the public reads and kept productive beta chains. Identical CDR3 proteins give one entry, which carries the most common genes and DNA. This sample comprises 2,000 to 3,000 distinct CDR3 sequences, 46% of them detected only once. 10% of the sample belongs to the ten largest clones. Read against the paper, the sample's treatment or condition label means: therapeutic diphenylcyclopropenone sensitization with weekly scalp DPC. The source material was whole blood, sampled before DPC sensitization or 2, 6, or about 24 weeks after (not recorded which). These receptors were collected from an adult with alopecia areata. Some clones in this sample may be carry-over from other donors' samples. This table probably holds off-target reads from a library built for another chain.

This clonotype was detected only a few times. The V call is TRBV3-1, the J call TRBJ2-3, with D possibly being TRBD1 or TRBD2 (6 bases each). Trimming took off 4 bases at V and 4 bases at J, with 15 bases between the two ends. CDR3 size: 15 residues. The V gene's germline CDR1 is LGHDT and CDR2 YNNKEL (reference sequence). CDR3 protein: CASSLLGGLSDTQYF. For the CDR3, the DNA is TGTGCCAGCAGCCTTCTCGGGGGCCTTTCAGATACGCAGTATTTT.

The chain's CDR3 is CASSSGTSGSTDTQYF. Here the CDR3 DNA reads TGTGCCAGCAGTTCCGGGACTAGCGGAAGCACAGATACGCAGTATTTT. V and J are TRBV27 and TRBJ2-3; 11 bases align to TRBD2. Trimming took 4 bases from V and 0 from J; bases not matched to a gene: 3. There are 16 residues in the CDR3. The germline V gene has CDR1 MNHEY and CDR2 SMNVEV (reference sequence).

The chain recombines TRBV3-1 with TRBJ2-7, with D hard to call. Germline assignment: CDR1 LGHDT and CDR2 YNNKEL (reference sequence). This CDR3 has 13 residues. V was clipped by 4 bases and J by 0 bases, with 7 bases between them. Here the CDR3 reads CASSLANSYEQYF. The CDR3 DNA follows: TGTGCCAGCAGCCTGGCCAACTCCTACGAGCAGTACTTC.